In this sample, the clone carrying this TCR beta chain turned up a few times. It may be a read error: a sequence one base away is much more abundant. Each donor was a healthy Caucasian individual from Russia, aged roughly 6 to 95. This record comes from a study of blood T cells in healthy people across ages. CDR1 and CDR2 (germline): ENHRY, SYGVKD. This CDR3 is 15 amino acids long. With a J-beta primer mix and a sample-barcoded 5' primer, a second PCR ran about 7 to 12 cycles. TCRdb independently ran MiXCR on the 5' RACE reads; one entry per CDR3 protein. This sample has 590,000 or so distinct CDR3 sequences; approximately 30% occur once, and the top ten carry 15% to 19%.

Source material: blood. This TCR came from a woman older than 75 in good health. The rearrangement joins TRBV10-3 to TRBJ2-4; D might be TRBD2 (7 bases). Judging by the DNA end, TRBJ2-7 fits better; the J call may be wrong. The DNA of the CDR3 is TGTGCCATCAGTGAGAGCCAGGGGAGGGGAAACGAGCAGTACTTC. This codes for CAISESQGRGNEQYF.